The 12 T cell receptor beta chains below were found in one sample sequenced in a study of glioma-infiltrating T cells. The iRepertoire nested amplicon-rescue multiplex PCR amplified TCR alpha and beta CDR3s from RNA. MiXCR was run by TCRdb on the multiplex PCR reads, yielding one entry per CDR3 protein. This table holds about 130,000 distinct CDR3 sequences, approximately 26% found once. Sequencing used glioma tissue, nonneoplastic brain tissue, or PBMCs (not recorded which). The receptor source for this set is a human donor with low-grade glioma or glioblastoma, undergoing nonglioma brain surgery, or in good health (not recorded which).

Of note for this clonotype: The CDR3 does not close with the conserved phenylalanine or tryptophan, likely indicating a read error. The chain combines TRBV28 with TRBJ1-1; TRBD1 is a possible D gene (5 bases). The length of the CDR3 is 15 residues. CDR1 MDHEN and CDR2 SYDVKM come from the germline V gene. V gave up 7 bases and J gave up 0 bases, with 15 bases separating them. In nucleotides, the CDR3 is TGTGCCAGCACCACATTCGGGGGACTGAACACTGAAGCTTTCTCT. Translated: CASTTFGGLNTEAFS.

This clonotype was counted at least ten times. The rearrangement uses TRBV27 and TRBJ2-3, with D uncertain. Germline V gene sequence: CDR1 MNHEY, CDR2 SMNVEV (reference sequence). The CDR3 consists of 14 residues. The V and J ends lost 3 bases and 0 bases respectively, with 7 bases between them. The CDR3 DNA follows: TGTGCCAGCAGTTTGCAGAGCAGCACAGATACGCAGTATTTT. Protein sequence: CASSLQSSTDTQYF.

CDR3 nucleotides: TGTGCCAGCAGTGACTATTCTTTCGGGTCACCCCTCCACTTT. It yields the protein CASSDYSFGSPLHF. This chain uses TRBV25-1 with TRBJ1-6; D not resolved. Trimming took off 3 bases at V and 10 bases at J, with 13 bases between the two ends. Germline assignment: CDR1 MGHDK and CDR2 SYGVNS. The length of the CDR3 is 14 residues.

This clonotype was seen at least ten times. The chain uses TRBV20-1 and TRBJ2-1, with D uncertain. Trimming pared 2 bases from V and 5 bases from J, leaving 19 bases between. CDR1 is DFQATT and CDR2 is SNEGSKA in the germline V gene (reference sequence). There are 16 residues in the CDR3. The CDR3 loop is CSARSSLSRSDNEQFF. CDR3 coding DNA: TGCAGTGCTAGATCCAGCCTCAGTCGGAGTGACAATGAGCAGTTCTTC.

The chain has TRBV12-3 or TRBV12-4 and TRBJ1-5; D is possibly TRBD1 (5 bases). The CDR3 sequence is 15 residues long. Trimming removed 2 bases at V and 2 bases at J, with 10 bases between. CDR3: CASSLQGVRNQPQHF. The CDR3 bases are TGTGCCAGCAGTTTACAGGGAGTTCGCAATCAGCCCCAGCATTTT.

A word on this clonotype: The missing conserved phenylalanine or tryptophan at the end of this CDR3 makes a read error likely. The chain joins TRBV7-9 to TRBJ2-3; 9 nucleotides match TRBD2. This CDR3 has 15 amino acids. V lost 5 bases, J lost 3 bases, and 6 bases stayed unmatched. Germline V gene lookup returns CDR1 SEHNR and CDR2 FQNEAQ (reference sequence). The CDR3 reads CASSVTSGFTDTQYL. DNA for the CDR3: TGTGCCAGCAGCGTGACTAGCGGCTTTACAGATACGCAGTATCTT.

With respect to this clonotype: This may be a read error, as it is one base from a much larger clone. The rearrangement uses TRBV7-3 and TRBJ2-1, with a weak D call TRBD2 (5 bases). The CDR3 length is 14 residues. V dropped 4 bases and J dropped 8 bases, with 15 bases sitting between them. Germline assignment: CDR1 SGHTA and CDR2 FQGTGA. The CDR3 region has the DNA TGTGCCAGCAGCTCTCTCGGGATTTTCGATGAGCAGTTCTTC. Translating it yields CASSSLGIFDEQFF.

This clonotype has only a few counts. The gene calls are TRBV5-1 and TRBJ2-7; 10 nucleotides agree with TRBD1. Germline V gene lookup returns CDR1 SGHRS and CDR2 YFSETQ. The CDR3 is 15 residues long. V lost 4 bases, J lost 2 bases, and 6 bases stayed unmatched. DNA for the CDR3: TGCGCCAGCAGCCCGACGGGACAGGGGACCTACGAGCAGTACGTC. Translated, it gives CASSPTGQGTYEQYV.

This clonotype was detected a few times. The chain carries TRBV28 and TRBJ1-1, with a weak D call TRBD1 (5 bases). The V gene lost 6 bases and the J gene lost 1 base, with 12 bases spanning the gap. This CDR3 has 14 amino acids. CDR1 MDHEN and CDR2 SYDVKM come from the germline V gene. The CDR3 loop reads CASRGIRENTEAFF. In DNA, the CDR3 is TGTGCCAGCAGGGGCATCAGGGAGAACACTGAAGCTTTCTTT.

The table lists this clonotype with a few counts. This rearrangement joins TRBV19 to TRBJ2-5; 13 bases match TRBD2. Germline CDR1 is LNHDA and CDR2 is SQIVND (reference sequence). V gave up 6 bases and J gave up 3 bases; unmatched junction bases: 1. This CDR3 has 14 amino acids. The CDR3 region has the DNA TGTGCCAGTAGGGGGACTAGCGGGGAAGAGACCCAGTACTTC. Its protein is CASRGTSGEETQYF.

The genes are TRBV20-1 and TRBJ1-2, with 7 bases fitting TRBD1. Germline trimming cut 6 bases from V and 0 bases from J; bases unmatched to any gene: 7. CDR1 is DFQATT, CDR2 SNEGSKA, per germline (reference sequence). The CDR3 spans 14 residues. CDR3 residues: CSAIRGQSNYGYTF. CDR3 coding DNA: TGCAGTGCCATCCGGGGACAGTCTAACTATGGCTACACCTTC.

This clonotype was picked up one time. V is TRBV18 and J is TRBJ2-7; TRBD2 matches at 11 bases. Germline assignment: CDR1 KGHSH and CDR2 LQKENI. The ends lost 2 bases at V and 6 bases at J; junction bases unmatched: 6. The length of the CDR3 is 15 residues. The CDR3 DNA sequence: TGTGCCAGCTCACCAGCCCTAGCGGGGGGTACCGAGCAGTACGTC. This gives the protein CASSPALAGGTEQYV.